This passage covers 22 T cell receptor beta chains from one sample sequenced in a study of CXCR3-negative and CXCR3-positive naive CD8 T cells. The TRB libraries of cDNA were built by UMI-labeled 5' RACE. TCRdb reprocessed the 5' RACE reads, keeping one entry per CDR3 protein, no DNA. This sample carries under 5,500 distinct CDR3 sequences, with 2% to 2.5% going to the ten biggest clones. Study-wide points: CXCR3-negative naive cells had less hydrophobic TRB CDR3s than did CXCR3-positive naive cells.

Their target antigens are unknown. The sequenced sample consisted of naive CXCR3+ CD8+ T cells from blood. Subset in this sample: CD45RO-CCR7+CD27+CD95- naive CD8+ T cells expressing CXCR3 (TNR3+). The receptor source for this set is a human donor in good health. Some clones in this sample may be carry-over from other donors' samples.

The CDR3 spells CASSSALAGVTDTQYF. The chain carries TRBV7-9 and TRBJ2-3; TCRdb calls TRBD2, which cannot be checked without DNA. The V gene's germline CDR1 is SEHNR and CDR2 FQNEAQ (reference sequence). This CDR3 has 16 residues.

V usage is TRBV14 and J usage is TRBJ2-3; TCRdb gives TRBD1 as the D gene, but with no DNA this cannot be confirmed. The CDR3 spans 12 residues. The germline V gene encodes CDR1 SGHDN and CDR2 FVKESK. The CDR3 sequence: CASSQGGDTQYF.

Frequency places this clonotype as medium-sized. The chain is built from TRBV4-1 and TRBJ2-2. Per germline, CDR1 MGHRA and CDR2 YSYEKL. This CDR3 spans 14 amino acids. The CDR3 sequence: CASSPLTNTGELFF.

This clonotype is medium-sized (0.01 to 0.1%) by frequency. The chain employs TRBV29-1 and TRBJ2-1; TCRdb's D gene call, TRBD2, goes unchecked for lack of DNA. CDR3 length: 14 amino acids. CDR1 SQVTM and CDR2 ANQGSEA come from the germline V gene. The CDR3 here is CSSGKASGSNEQFF.

The chain uses TRBV5-5 and TRBJ2-7; TCRdb gives TRBD2 as the D gene, but with no DNA this cannot be confirmed. CDR1 SGHKS and CDR2 YYEKEE come from the germline V gene (reference sequence). The CDR3 consists of 14 residues. CDR3 sequence reads: CASSLGDKHYEQYF.

V and J are TRBV2 and TRBJ1-5. The CDR3 sequence is 13 residues long. Looked up from germline, CDR1 is SNHLY and CDR2 is FYNNEI. The CDR3 protein is CASSAYFNQPQHF.

This chain joins TRBV7-2 and TRBJ2-3. CDR1 and CDR2 from the germline V gene are SGHTA and FQGNSA. The CDR3 is 15 amino acids. The CDR3 region is CASSLEVLVGDTQYF. Drawing the rest from reference TRBV7-2 and TRBJ2-3, the complete variable domain is GAGVSQSPSNKVTEKGKDVELRCDPISGHTALYWYRQSLGQGLEFLIYFQGNSAPDKSGLPSDRFSAERTGGSVSTLTIQRTQQEDSAVYLCASSLEVLVGDTQYFGPGTRLTVL.

This clonotype is called medium-sized (0.01 to 0.1%) based on its frequency. This chain joins TRBV28 and TRBJ1-1; TCRdb reports TRBD1, a call that lacks DNA to check it against. The V gene's germline CDR1 is MDHEN and CDR2 SYDVKM. The CDR3 runs 13 residues. CDR3 protein: CASSETGNTEAFF.

CDR3 amino acids: CASGLEQGPDIQYF. The chain uses TRBV12-5 and TRBJ2-4; TCRdb's D call, TRBD2, is unchecked because there is no DNA. This CDR3 is 14 amino acids long. In germline, CDR1 is LGHNT, CDR2 FRNRAP.

Its frequency marks this clonotype as medium-sized. This sequence joins TRBV19 and TRBJ2-1; lacking DNA, the TRBD2 call made by TCRdb goes unchecked. Germline lookup yields CDR1 LNHDA and CDR2 SQIVND (reference sequence). The CDR3 spans 13 residues. Here the CDR3 reads CASSGLAYNEQFF. The entire variable domain, with the rest obtained from reference TRBV19 and TRBJ2-1, is as follows: DGGITQSPKYLFRKEGQNVTLSCEQNLNHDAMYWYRQDPGQGLRLIYYSQIVNDFQKGDIAEGYSVSREKKESFPLTVTSAQKNPTAFYLCASSGLAYNEQFFGPGTRLTVL.

Its frequency marks this clonotype as medium-sized (0.01 to 0.1%). This rearrangement joins TRBV29-1 to TRBJ2-7; lacking DNA, the TRBD1 call made by TCRdb goes unchecked. CDR1 is SQVTM and CDR2 is ANQGSEA in the germline V gene. CDR3 size: 13 residues. The CDR3 loop reads CSVVLGDGNEQYF.

This clonotype registers medium-sized (0.01 to 0.1%) by frequency. J is TRBJ1-5 and V is TRBV25-1; TCRdb lists TRBD1, though no DNA is available to test this call. CDR1 is MGHDK and CDR2 is SYGVNS in the germline V gene. CDR3 length equals 15 residues. The CDR3 sequence is CASSGWDSSNQPQHF.

The CDR3 spells CSASQGIEQYF. This chain joins TRBV29-1 and TRBJ2-7; lacking DNA, the TRBD1 call made by TCRdb goes unchecked. CDR1 is SQVTM and CDR2 is ANQGSEA in the germline V gene. The CDR3 runs 11 residues.

This clonotype is labeled medium-sized (0.01 to 0.1%) based on frequency. V is TRBV29-1 and J is TRBJ2-6; TCRdb gives TRBD1 as the D gene, but with no DNA this cannot be confirmed. The V gene's germline CDR1 is SQVTM and CDR2 ANQGSEA. The CDR3 is 16 amino acids. CDR3: CSVRGVPTSGANVLTF.

The chain recombines TRBV7-2 with TRBJ2-3; the TCRdb D gene call, TRBD1, has no DNA to confirm it. The CDR3 has 17 residues. The germline V gene has CDR1 SGHTA and CDR2 FQGNSA. CDR3 loop: CASRMIPRAGATDTQYF.

Frequency places this clonotype as medium-sized. This sequence joins TRBV4-3 and TRBJ1-2. The germline CDR1 and CDR2 sequences are LGHNA and YSLEER. The CDR3 is made up of 12 amino acids. The CDR3 is CASSLKGSGYTF.

V gene TRBV4-1 combines with J gene TRBJ2-1; TCRdb's assignment of TRBD2 cannot be checked, as there is no DNA. The CDR3 loop spans 17 amino acids. Germline lookup yields CDR1 MGHRA and CDR2 YSYEKL. CDR3 loop: CASSLLAGGSSYNEQFF.

The chain joins TRBV4-1 to TRBJ2-1; TCRdb proposes TRBD2, but this gene call is untestable without DNA. The CDR3 extends over 17 amino acids. Germline CDR1 reads MGHRA; CDR2 reads YSYEKL. CDR3 in amino acids: CASSQDGREAEYNEQFF.

This clonotype is medium-sized by frequency. The CDR3 sequence: CAAGKSYEQYF. The chain combines TRBV29-1 with TRBJ2-7; the D call from TCRdb, TRBD2, cannot be confirmed without DNA. Germline V gene lookup returns CDR1 SQVTM and CDR2 ANQGSEA. The CDR3 extends over 11 amino acids.

This clonotype is called medium-sized (0.01 to 0.1%) based on its frequency. J is TRBJ1-1 and V is TRBV7-9; the TRBD1 assignment by TCRdb is unverifiable without DNA. Germline V lookup: CDR1 SEHNR, CDR2 FQNEAQ (reference sequence). The CDR3 consists of 16 residues. CDR3 in amino acids: CASSSQTGTGNTEAFF.

This rearrangement joins TRBV29-1 to TRBJ2-7; the TRBD2 assignment by TCRdb is unverifiable without DNA. CDR1 is SQVTM, CDR2 ANQGSEA, per germline. The CDR3 consists of 15 residues. CDR3 region: CSVRVPGLLSYEQYF.

According to its frequency, this clonotype is medium-sized. The chain recombines TRBV4-1 with TRBJ2-1. Germline V gene sequence: CDR1 MGHRA, CDR2 YSYEKL. The CDR3 runs to 12 residues. The CDR3 loop is CASSQGEYEQFF.